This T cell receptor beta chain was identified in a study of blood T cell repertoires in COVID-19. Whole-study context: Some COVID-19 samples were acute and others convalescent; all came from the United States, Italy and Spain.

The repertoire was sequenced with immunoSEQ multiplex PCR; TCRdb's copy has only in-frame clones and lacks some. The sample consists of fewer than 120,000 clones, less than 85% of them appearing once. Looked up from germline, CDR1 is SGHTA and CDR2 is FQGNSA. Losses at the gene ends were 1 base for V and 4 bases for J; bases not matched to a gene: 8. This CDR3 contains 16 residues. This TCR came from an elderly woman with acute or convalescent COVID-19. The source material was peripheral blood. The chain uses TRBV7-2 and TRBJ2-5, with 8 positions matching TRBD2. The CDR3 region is CASSLVRSGSGETQYF. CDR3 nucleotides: TGTGCCAGCAGCTTAGTGAGGAGCGGGAGTGGAGAGACCCAGTACTTC.